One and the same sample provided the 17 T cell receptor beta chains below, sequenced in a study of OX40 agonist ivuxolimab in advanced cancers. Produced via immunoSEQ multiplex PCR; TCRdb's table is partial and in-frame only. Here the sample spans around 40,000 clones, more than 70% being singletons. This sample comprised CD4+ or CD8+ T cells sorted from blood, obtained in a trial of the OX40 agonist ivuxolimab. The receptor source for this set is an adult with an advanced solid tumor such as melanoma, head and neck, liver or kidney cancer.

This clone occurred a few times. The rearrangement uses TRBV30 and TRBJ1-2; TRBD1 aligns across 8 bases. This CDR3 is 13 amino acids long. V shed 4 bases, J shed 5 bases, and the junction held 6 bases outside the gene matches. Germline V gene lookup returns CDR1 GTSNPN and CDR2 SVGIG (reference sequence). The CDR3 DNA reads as TGTGCCTGGACGGACAGGGCATTATATGGCTACACCTTC. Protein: CAWTDRALYGYTF.

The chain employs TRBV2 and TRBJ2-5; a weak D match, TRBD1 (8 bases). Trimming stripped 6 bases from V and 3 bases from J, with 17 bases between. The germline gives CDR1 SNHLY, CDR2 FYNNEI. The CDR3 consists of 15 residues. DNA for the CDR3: TGTGCCAGCAGGGCGAGGACAGGGAGGGAAGAGACCCAGTACTTC. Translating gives CASRARTGREETQYF.

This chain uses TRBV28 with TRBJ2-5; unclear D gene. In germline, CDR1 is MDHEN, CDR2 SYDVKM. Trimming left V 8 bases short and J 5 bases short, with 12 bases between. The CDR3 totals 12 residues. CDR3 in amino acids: CASLTGGETQYF. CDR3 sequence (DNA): TGTGCCAGCCTGACGGGTGGGGAGACCCAGTACTTC. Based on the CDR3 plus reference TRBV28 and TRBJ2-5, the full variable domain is DVKVTQSSRYLVKRTGEKVFLECVQDMDHENMFWYRQDPGLGLRLIYFSYDVKMKEKGDIPEGYSVSREKKERFSLILESASTNQTSMYLCASLTGGETQYFGPGTRLLVL.

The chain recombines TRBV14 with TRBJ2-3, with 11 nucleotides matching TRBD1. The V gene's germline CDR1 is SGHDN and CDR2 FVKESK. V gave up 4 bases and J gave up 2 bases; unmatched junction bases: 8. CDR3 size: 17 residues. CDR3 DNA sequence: TGTGCCAGCAGCCGACACCGGGGACAGGGGGACACAGATACGCAGTATTTT. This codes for CASSRHRGQGDTDTQYF.

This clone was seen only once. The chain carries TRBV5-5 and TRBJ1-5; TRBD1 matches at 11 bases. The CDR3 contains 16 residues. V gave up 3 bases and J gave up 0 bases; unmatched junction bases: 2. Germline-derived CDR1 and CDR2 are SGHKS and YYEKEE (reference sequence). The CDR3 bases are TGTGCCAGCAGCTCGGACAGGGGGCATAGCAATCAGCCCCAGCATTTT. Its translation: CASSSDRGHSNQPQHF.

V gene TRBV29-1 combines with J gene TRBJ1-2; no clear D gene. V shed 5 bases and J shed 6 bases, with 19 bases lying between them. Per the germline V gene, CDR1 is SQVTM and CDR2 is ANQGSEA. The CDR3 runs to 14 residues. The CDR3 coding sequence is TGCAGCGTTCCTTCACCACTATTGAGCCATGGCTACACCTTC. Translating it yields CSVPSPLLSHGYTF.

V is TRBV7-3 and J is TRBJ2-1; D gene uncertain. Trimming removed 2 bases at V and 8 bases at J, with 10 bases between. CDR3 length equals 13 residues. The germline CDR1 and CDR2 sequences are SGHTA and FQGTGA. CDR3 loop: CASSLGLSHEQFF. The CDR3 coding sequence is TGTGCCAGCAGCTTAGGTCTCTCTCATGAGCAGTTCTTC.

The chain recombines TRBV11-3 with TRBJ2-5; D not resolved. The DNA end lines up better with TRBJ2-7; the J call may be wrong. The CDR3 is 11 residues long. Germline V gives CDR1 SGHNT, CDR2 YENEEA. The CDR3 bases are TGTGCCAGCAGCTCCAGATACGAGCAGTACTTC. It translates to CASSSRYEQYF.

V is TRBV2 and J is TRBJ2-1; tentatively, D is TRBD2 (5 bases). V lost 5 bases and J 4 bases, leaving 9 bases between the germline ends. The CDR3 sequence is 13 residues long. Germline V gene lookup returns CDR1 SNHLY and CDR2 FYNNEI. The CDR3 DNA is TGTGCCAGCAGTATAGCGAGTTACAATGAGCAGTTCTTC. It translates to CASSIASYNEQFF.

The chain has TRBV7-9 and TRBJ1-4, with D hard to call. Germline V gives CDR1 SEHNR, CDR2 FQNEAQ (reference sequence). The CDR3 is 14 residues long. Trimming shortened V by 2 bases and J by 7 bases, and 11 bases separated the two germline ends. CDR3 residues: CASSLRVGGEKLFF. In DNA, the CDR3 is TGTGCCAGCAGCTTACGCGTCGGAGGTGAAAAACTGTTTTTT.

The DNA of the CDR3 is TGTGCCAGCAGTTACTCGGGGGAGACCCAGTACTTC. Protein: CASSYSGETQYF. The chain recombines TRBV6-6 with TRBJ2-5; the D is unclear. CDR1 and CDR2 from the germline V gene are MNHNY and SVGAGI (reference sequence). The CDR3 has 12 residues. The V end was cut by 0 bases, the J end by 5 bases, with 4 bases between.

Here the CDR3 reads CASSHEYTGVREQYF. As DNA, the CDR3 is TGCGCCAGCAGCCATGAATACACAGGGGTTAGGGAGCAGTACTTC. This chain connects TRBV4-3 to TRBJ2-7; TRBD1 matches 7 bases. The J segment lost 7 bases and the V segment lost 3 bases, leaving 12 bases of the junction unmatched. Germline assignment: CDR1 LGHNA and CDR2 YSLEER. The CDR3 extends over 15 amino acids.

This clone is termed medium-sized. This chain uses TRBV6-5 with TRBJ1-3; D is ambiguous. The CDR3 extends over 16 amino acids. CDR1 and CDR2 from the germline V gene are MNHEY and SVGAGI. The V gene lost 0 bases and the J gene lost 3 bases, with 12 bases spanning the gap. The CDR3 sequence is CASSYSAGFFGNTIYF. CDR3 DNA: TGTGCCAGCAGTTACTCGGCGGGTTTCTTTGGAAACACCATATATTTT.

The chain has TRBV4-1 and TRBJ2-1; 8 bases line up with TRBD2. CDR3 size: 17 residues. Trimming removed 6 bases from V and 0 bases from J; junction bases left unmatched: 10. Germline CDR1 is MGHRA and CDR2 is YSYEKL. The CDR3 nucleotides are TGCGCCAGCAGACGACTAGCGAAAGGGAGCTCCTACAATGAGCAGTTCTTC. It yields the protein CASRRLAKGSSYNEQFF.

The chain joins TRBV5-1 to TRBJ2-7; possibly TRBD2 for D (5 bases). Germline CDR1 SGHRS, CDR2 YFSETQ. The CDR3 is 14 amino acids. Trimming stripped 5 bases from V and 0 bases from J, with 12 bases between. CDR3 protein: CASSNGLHSYEQYF. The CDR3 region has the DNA TGCGCCAGCAGTAACGGACTTCACTCCTACGAGCAGTACTTC.

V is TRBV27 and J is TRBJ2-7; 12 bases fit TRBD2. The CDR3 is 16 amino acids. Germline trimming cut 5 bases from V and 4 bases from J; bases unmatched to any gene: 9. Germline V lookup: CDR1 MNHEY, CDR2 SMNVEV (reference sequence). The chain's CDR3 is CASSRLGLAGQYEQYF. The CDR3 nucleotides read TGTGCCAGCAGTCGCCTCGGACTAGCGGGACAATACGAGCAGTACTTC.

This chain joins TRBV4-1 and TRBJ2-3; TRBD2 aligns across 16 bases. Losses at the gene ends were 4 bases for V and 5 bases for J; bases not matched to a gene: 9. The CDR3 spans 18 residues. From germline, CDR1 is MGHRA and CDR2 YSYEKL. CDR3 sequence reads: CASSPNPGLAGGRDTQYF. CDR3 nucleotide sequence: TGCGCCAGCAGCCCCAACCCGGGACTAGCGGGAGGGAGAGATACGCAGTATTTT.